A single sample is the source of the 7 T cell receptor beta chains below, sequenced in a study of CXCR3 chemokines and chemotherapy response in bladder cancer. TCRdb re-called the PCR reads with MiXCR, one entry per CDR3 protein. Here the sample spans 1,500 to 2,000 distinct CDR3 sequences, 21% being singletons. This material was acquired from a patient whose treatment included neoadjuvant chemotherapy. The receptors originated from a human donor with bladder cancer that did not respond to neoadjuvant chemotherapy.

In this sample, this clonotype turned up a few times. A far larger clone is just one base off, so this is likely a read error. CDR3 loop: CAISEDVATTEKLFF. DNA for the CDR3: TGTGCCATCAGTGAGGATGTGGCGACGACCGAAAAACTGTTTTTT. The chain couples TRBV10-3 to TRBJ1-4; D not resolved. Looked up from germline, CDR1 is ENHRY and CDR2 is SYGVKD. The CDR3 runs 15 residues. V lost 2 bases and J 8 bases, leaving 15 bases between the germline ends.

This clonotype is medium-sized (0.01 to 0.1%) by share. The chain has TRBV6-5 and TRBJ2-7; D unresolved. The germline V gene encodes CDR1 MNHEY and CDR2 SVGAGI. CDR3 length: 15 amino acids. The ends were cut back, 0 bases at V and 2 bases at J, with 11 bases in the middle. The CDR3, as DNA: TGTGCCAGCAGTTACTCAGCCCAGGTAGCCTACGAGCAGTACTTC. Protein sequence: CASSYSAQVAYEQYF.

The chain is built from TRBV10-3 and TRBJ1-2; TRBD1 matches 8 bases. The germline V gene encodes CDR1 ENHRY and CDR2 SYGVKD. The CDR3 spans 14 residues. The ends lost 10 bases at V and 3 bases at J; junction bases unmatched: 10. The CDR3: CATISAGGDYGYTF. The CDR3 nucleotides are TGTGCCACCATCAGTGCAGGGGGCGACTATGGCTACACCTTC.

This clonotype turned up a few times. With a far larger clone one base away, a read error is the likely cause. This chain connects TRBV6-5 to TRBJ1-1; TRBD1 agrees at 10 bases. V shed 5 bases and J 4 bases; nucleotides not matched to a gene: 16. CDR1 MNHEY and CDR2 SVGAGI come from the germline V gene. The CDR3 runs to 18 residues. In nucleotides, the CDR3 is TGTGCCAGCAGTGGTAATCCGGGACAGGGGACTGGGAGCACTGAAGCTTTCTTT. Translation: CASSGNPGQGTGSTEAFF.

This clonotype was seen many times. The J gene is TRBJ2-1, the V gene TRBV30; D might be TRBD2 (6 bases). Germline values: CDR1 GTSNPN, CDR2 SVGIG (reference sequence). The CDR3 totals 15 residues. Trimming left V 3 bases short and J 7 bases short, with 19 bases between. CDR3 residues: CAWSAPGTGGNEQFF. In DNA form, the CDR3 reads TGTGCCTGGAGCGCTCCTGGTACTGGGGGGAATGAGCAGTTCTTC. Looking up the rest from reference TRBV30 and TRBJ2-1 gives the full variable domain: SQTIHQWPATLVQPVGSPLSLECTVEGTSNPNLYWYRQAAGRGLQLLFYSVGIGQISSEVPQNLSASRPQDRQFILSSKKLLLSDSGFYLCAWSAPGTGGNEQFFGPGTRLTVL.

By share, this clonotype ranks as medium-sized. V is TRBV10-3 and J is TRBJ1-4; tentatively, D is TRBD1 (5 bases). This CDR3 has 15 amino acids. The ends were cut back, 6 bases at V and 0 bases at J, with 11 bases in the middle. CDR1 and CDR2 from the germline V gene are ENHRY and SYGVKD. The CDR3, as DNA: TGTGCCATCAGCCGGGGGGGGGCAACTAATGAAAAACTGTTTTTT. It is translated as CAISRGGATNEKLFF.

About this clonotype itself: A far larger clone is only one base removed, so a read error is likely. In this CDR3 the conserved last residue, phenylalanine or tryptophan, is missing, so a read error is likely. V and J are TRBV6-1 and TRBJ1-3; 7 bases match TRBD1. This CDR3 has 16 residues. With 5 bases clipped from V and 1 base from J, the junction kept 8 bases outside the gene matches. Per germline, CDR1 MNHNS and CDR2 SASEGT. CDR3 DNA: TGTGCCAGCAGTTACTCGGCAGGGGGTTCTGGAAACACCATATATTAT. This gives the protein CASSYSAGGSGNTIYY.